This TCR beta chain was found in a study of T cell repertoires in ileal Crohn's disease. This clone was recorded a few times. The target antigen is unknown. TCRdb's copy holds only in-frame clones and misses some; the assay was immunoSEQ multiplex PCR. The sample lists around 4,200 clones; under 85% were seen once. Study-wide points: Mucosal expansions were suggested to be mainly CD8 T cells. Clonality above 26.8% at surgery always came with endoscopic recurrence.

Germline V gene data show CDR1 as MDHEN and CDR2 as SYDVKM. This CDR3 region has 15 residues. The V segment lost 4 bases and the J segment 4 bases; nucleotides outside the gene matches: 8. This TCR derives from an adult with Crohn's disease. Sequenced sample: ileal tissue. The chain combines TRBV28 with TRBJ2-7, with TRBD2 matching 9 bases. The CDR3 sequence is CASSSTSGLKYEQYF. The CDR3, as DNA: TGTGCCAGCAGTTCGACTAGCGGACTGAAGTACGAGCAGTACTTC.